This T cell receptor (beta chain) appears in the sequencing data of a study of T cell repertoires in cytomegalovirus infection. Overall study: Peptides in the study included HLA-C-restricted and HLA-B-restricted CMV epitopes. An indication of both CMV infection and matching HLA type came from public TCR beta signatures.

In TCRdb, the reads were re-called with MiXCR into one record per CDR3 protein. This sample has around 900,000 distinct CDR3 sequences; roughly 31% occur once, and the top ten carry 13%. This CDR3 region has 12 residues. Trimming removed 3 bases from V and 10 bases from J, with 10 bases in between. With respect to this clonotype: The antigen remains unidentified.

Study-wide points: The cumulative frequency of public TCR beta families distinguished individuals who carried CMV together with the relevant HLA. In two of eight donors, the top clonotype was HLA-C-restricted CMV-specific.

The receptor was isolated from a human donor in good health (CMV status not recorded). Some clones in this sample may be carry-over from other donors' samples. Material: cultured CD8+ T cells from PBMCs, obtained from culture after CMV antigen stimulation. This chain links TRBV12-3 or TRBV12-4 with TRBJ2-1; no definite D call. The CDR3 sequence: CASSLSEPEQFF. The CDR3 DNA reads TGTGCCAGCAGTTTGTCGGAGCCCGAGCAGTTCTTC.